The present TCR beta chain was sequenced within a study of T cell responses to AZD1222 COVID-19 vaccine. This CDR3 contains 13 residues. In germline, CDR1 is MRHNA, CDR2 SNTAGT. V lost 5 bases and J lost 8; bases outside the gene matches: 6. The repertoire was sequenced with immunoSEQ multiplex PCR; TCRdb's copy has only in-frame clones and lacks some. The profile shows 90,000 to 130,000 clones, about 80% of them singletons. V is TRBV6-4 and J is TRBJ1-2; 9 nucleotides match TRBD1. The sequencing used peripheral blood, collected on day 0 of AZD1222 vaccination. This clonotype originated in an adult in good health. CDR3 region: CASSTTGGKGYTF. CDR3 DNA sequence: TGTGCCAGCAGTACCACAGGGGGCAAAGGCTACACCTTC.